This T cell receptor (beta chain) was observed in a study of monozygotic twins with inflammatory bowel disease. TCRdb derives one entry per CDR3 protein from the 5' RACE reads, leaving out DNA. Recorded for this sample: about 210,000 distinct CDR3 sequences. About this clonotype: Its antigen is unidentified.

Study conclusions and caveats: Support for any single strong IBD-associated signal or clonotype was not found. Diversity of TCRbeta measured by inverse Simpson was lower in IBD patients than in healthy co-twins. Especially with disease activity, IBD patients shared fewer clonotypes with others than healthy twins did.

Sequenced sample: blood. The source is a human donor with ulcerative colitis or Crohn's disease, or a healthy co-twin of an affected twin (not recorded which).

This chain's CDR3 is CASSSTSGGAGDTQYF. The chain links TRBV7-3 to TRBJ2-3; with no DNA, the TCRdb D assignment of TRBD2 cannot be verified. Germline V gene data show CDR1 as SGHTA and CDR2 as FQGTGA. This CDR3 is built from 16 residues.